The entry below describes one T cell receptor (beta chain). The data belong to a study of T cell changes during pregnancy in multiple sclerosis. Sequencing was performed with immunoSEQ multiplex PCR; in TCRdb, only in-frame clones are kept and a portion is missing. The sample lists about 93,000 clones, over 80% occurring once. Sequencing used peripheral blood, obtained after pregnancy. This clonotype originated in a female donor with multiple sclerosis, enrolled in a pregnancy study.

CDR3 protein: CSARTSGGEVDTQYF. In DNA form, the CDR3 reads TGCAGCGCACGGACTAGCGGGGGGGAGGTAGATACGCAGTATTTT. V is TRBV29-1 and J is TRBJ2-3, with 15 bases aligning to TRBD2. Germline V CDR1 and CDR2: SQVTM, ANQGSEA. V gave up 7 bases and J gave up 5 bases; unmatched junction bases: 7. The CDR3 is 15 amino acids.